The clone carrying this T cell receptor (beta chain) occurred a few times. TCRdb re-analysed the RT-PCR reads in MiXCR, keeping a single row per CDR3 protein. The table shows about 8,800 distinct CDR3 sequences, with almost 4% occurring only once. The data were obtained in a study of patients and donors after allogeneic stem cell transplantation. Germline values: CDR1 SGHVS, CDR2 FNYEAQ. The CDR3 extends over 17 amino acids. With 1 base clipped from V and 5 bases from J, the junction kept 11 bases outside the gene matches. V gene TRBV7-6 combines with J gene TRBJ2-3, with 8 bases that match TRBD1. The origin of this receptor is a human donor who was either an allogeneic HSCT recipient or a stem cell or donor lymphocyte infusion donor (not recorded which). It is not recorded whose cells these are; they may come from a transplant donor. The sample taken for sequencing was blood, either unsorted or a sorted T cell fraction (not recorded which). The CDR3 DNA is TGTGCCAGCAGCTTAGACGCCCCAGGACAGGGAAGAGATACGCAGTATTTT. This translates into CASSLDAPGQGRDTQYF.